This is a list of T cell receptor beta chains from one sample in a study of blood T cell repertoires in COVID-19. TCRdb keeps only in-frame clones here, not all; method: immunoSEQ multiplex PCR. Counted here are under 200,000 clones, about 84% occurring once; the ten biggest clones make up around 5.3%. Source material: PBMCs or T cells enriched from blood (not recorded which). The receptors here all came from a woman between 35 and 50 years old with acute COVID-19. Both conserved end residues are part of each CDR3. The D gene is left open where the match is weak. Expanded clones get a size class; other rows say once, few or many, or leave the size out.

CASSGSGTSGNEQYF	TGTGCCAGCAGCGGTTCCGGGACTAGCGGGAACGAGCAGTACTTC	TRBV6-5	TRBJ2-7	.	TRBD2
CASSFRTGTNEKLFF	TGTGCCAGCAGCTTCCGGACAGGGACTAATGAAAAACTGTTTTTT	TRBV7-8	TRBJ1-4	few	TRBD1
CASSSPDRGSYGYTF	TGTGCCAGCAGCTCCCCGGACAGGGGGAGCTATGGCTACACCTTC	TRBV5-6	TRBJ1-2	few	TRBD1
CAWSLGQGGSPLHF	TGTGCCTGGAGTCTCGGACAGGGAGGATCACCCCTCCACTTT	TRBV30	TRBJ1-6	.	TRBD1
CAWGTGTGGLFQPQHF	TGTGCCTGGGGAACCGGGACAGGGGGTCTTTTTCAGCCCCAGCATTTT	TRBV30	TRBJ1-5	.	TRBD1
CASSLDHGGRAFF	TGCGCCAGCAGCTTGGACCACGGGGGTCGGGCTTTCTTT	TRBV5-1	TRBJ1-1	.	.
CASSPRGQGFSDTQYF	TGTGCCAGCTCACCAAGAGGACAGGGGTTTTCGGATACGCAGTATTTT	TRBV18	TRBJ2-3	.	TRBD1
CASSAHRGQTNTEAFF	TGTGCCAGTAGTGCGCACCGGGGACAGACGAACACTGAAGCTTTCTTT	TRBV19	TRBJ1-1	.	TRBD1
CSVSTASTDTQYF	TGCAGCGTTTCGACAGCCAGCACAGATACGCAGTATTTT	TRBV29-1	TRBJ2-3	.	.
CASRMTTTNTGELFF	TGTGCCAGCAGAATGACTACAACGAACACCGGGGAGCTGTTTTTT	TRBV2	TRBJ2-2	few	.
CAISESGGTGGSDTQYF	TGTGCCATCAGTGAGTCGGGAGGGACAGGGGGTTCAGATACGCAGTATTTT	TRBV10-3	TRBJ2-3	few	TRBD1
CASSDSEEGYNEQFF	TGTGCCAGCAGTGACTCGGAGGAGGGTTACAATGAGCAGTTCTTC	TRBV6-5	TRBJ2-1	.	.
CASSLRGSGNTIYF	TGTGCCAGCAGCCTGCGGGGGTCGGGAAACACCATATATTTT	TRBV3-1/TRBV3-2	TRBJ1-3	.	.
CASSRRGGSGANVLTF	TGTGCCAGCAGCCGGCGCGGGGGCTCTGGGGCCAACGTCCTGACTTTC	TRBV3-1/TRBV3-2	TRBJ2-6	once	TRBD2
CASKALREGPEQYF	TGTGCCAGTAAAGCTTTGCGGGAGGGCCCCGAGCAGTACTTC	TRBV6-5	TRBJ2-7	.	TRBD2
CASSFGLQNTEAFF	TGTGCCAGCAGCTTCGGACTCCAGAACACTGAAGCTTTCTTT	TRBV5-6	TRBJ1-1	.	.
CASSEGRHSGSPGTGELFF	TGTGCCAGCAGCGAAGGGCGACATAGCGGGAGTCCAGGCACCGGGGAGCTGTTTTTT	TRBV7-3	TRBJ2-2	.	TRBD2
CASSLRVSSGNTIYF	TGTGCCAGCTCACTCCGGGTCTCCTCTGGAAACACCATATATTTT	TRBV18	TRBJ1-3	.	.
CSAATGTPLHF	TGCAGTGCCGCTACAGGGACACCCCTCCACTTT	TRBV20-1	TRBJ1-6	once	.
CASSGGGSLAKNIQYF	TGTGCCAGCAGTGGAGGGGGCAGCCTCGCCAAAAACATTCAGTACTTC	TRBV28	TRBJ2-4	.	.
CASSLMADSGNTIYF	TGTGCCAGCAGTTTAATGGCAGACTCTGGAAACACCATATATTTT	TRBV28	TRBJ1-3	.	.
CTSSQEGDTVETQYF	TGCACCAGCAGCCAAGAGGGGGACACCGTGGAGACCCAGTACTTC	TRBV1	TRBJ2-5	.	.
CASSSKRVLNSYEQYF	TGTGCCAGCAGCTCCAAAAGAGTTCTTAACTCCTACGAGCAGTACTTC	TRBV11-3	TRBJ2-7	.	.
CASSLTAGGGMNTEAFF	TGTGCCAGCAGTTTAACGGCAGGGGGAGGAATGAACACTGAAGCTTTCTTT	TRBV28	TRBJ1-1	.	TRBD1
CASSLDYLKETQYF	TGTGCCAGCAGCTTAGACTACCTAAAAGAGACCCAGTACTTC	TRBV11-1	TRBJ2-5	.	.
CAISETGDSYNEQFF	TGTGCCATCAGTGAGACAGGCGACTCCTACAATGAGCAGTTCTTC	TRBV10-3	TRBJ2-1	.	.
CATSDFRAAVSSGSPGELFF	TGTGCCACCAGTGATTTCCGCGCGGCGGTGAGTAGCGGGAGCCCCGGGGAGCTGTTTTTT	TRBV24-1	TRBJ2-2	.	TRBD2
CASSDSGRATDTQYF	TGTGCCAGCAGTGACTCCGGGAGGGCCACAGATACGCAGTATTTT	TRBV6-4	TRBJ2-3	.	TRBD2
CASSSNGPRRANTEAFF	TGTGCCAGCAGTTCTAACGGCCCACGGAGGGCGAACACTGAAGCTTTCTTT	TRBV28	TRBJ1-1	.	.
CASSGSGSVNEQYF	TGTGCCAGCAGTGGAAGCGGGAGCGTGAACGAGCAGTACTTC	TRBV7-2	TRBJ2-7	.	TRBD2
CASSPYAGQGGNTEAFF	TGTGCCAGCAGCCCGTACGCCGGACAGGGGGGGAACACTGAAGCTTTCTTT	TRBV21-1	TRBJ1-1	.	.
CASSPRRWGENTGELFF	TGTGCCAGCAGCCCCCGGCGTTGGGGAGAGAACACCGGGGAGCTGTTTTTT	TRBV11-2	TRBJ2-2	.	.
CASSRRSGVEEAFF	TGTGCCAGCAGCCGCAGATCTGGAGTAGAGGAAGCTTTCTTT	TRBV14	TRBJ1-1	.	.
CAWSAPQLPATNEKLFF	TGTGCCTGGAGTGCCCCCCAACTGCCTGCAACTAATGAAAAACTGTTTTTT	TRBV30	TRBJ1-4	.	.
CASSQDRRKAFF	TGTGCCAGCAGCCAAGATCGGAGGAAAGCTTTCTTT	TRBV14	TRBJ1-1	few	.
CASVALQGETGELFF	TGTGCCAGCGTAGCTTTACAGGGGGAGACCGGGGAGCTGTTTTTT	TRBV6-5	TRBJ2-2	.	TRBD1
CASKHDTGTVYGYTF	TGCGCCAGCAAACATGACACCGGGACAGTCTATGGCTACACCTTC	TRBV5-1	TRBJ1-2	.	TRBD1
CASRPGTEETQYF	TGTGCCAGCAGGCCCGGGACAGAAGAGACCCAGTACTTC	TRBV7-9	TRBJ2-5	.	TRBD1
CSVEDGGRTEAFF	TGCAGCGTTGAGGATGGGGGCCGGACTGAAGCTTTCTTT	TRBV29-1	TRBJ1-1	.	.
CASSEGLAGEEQFF	TGTGCCAGCAGTGAGGGACTAGCGGGAGAAGAGCAGTTCTTC	TRBV6-4	TRBJ2-1	.	TRBD2
CAGGSRVYSPLHF	TGTGCCGGCGGCTCGAGGGTTTATTCACCCCTCCACTTT	TRBV6-5	TRBJ1-6	few	.
CASSPGTGIGTKNIQYF	TGCGCCAGCAGTCCCGGGACAGGGATTGGGACCAAAAACATTCAGTACTTC	TRBV10-1	TRBJ2-4	once	TRBD1
CASSAGPGLAGTYEQYF	TGTGCCAGCAGTGCGGGGCCGGGACTAGCGGGAACTTACGAGCAGTACTTC	TRBV5-4	TRBJ2-7	.	TRBD2
CASSQVRGTEAFF	TGTGCCAGTAGCCAAGTTCGAGGCACTGAAGCTTTCTTT	TRBV19	TRBJ1-1	.	.
CASRPRHRGSEGYTF	TGTGCCAGTAGGCCCCGGCACAGGGGTTCGGAGGGCTACACCTTC	TRBV19	TRBJ1-2	.	TRBD1
CASSQEGLAGGPGWTGELFF	TGTGCCAGCAGCCAAGAGGGACTAGCGGGAGGGCCGGGGTGGACCGGGGAGCTGTTTTTT	TRBV3-1/TRBV3-2	TRBJ2-2	.	TRBD2
CASSPNPGGNYGYTF	TGTGCCAGCAGCCCCAATCCTGGAGGCAACTATGGCTACACCTTC	TRBV9	TRBJ1-2	.	.
CASSHKAAGDTEAFF	TGTGCCAGCAGCCATAAGGCGGCAGGGGACACTGAAGCTTTCTTT	TRBV4-2	TRBJ1-1	.	.
CASSLTNMNTEAFF	TGTGCCAGCAGCTTAACAAACATGAACACTGAAGCTTTCTTT	TRBV13	TRBJ1-1	.	.